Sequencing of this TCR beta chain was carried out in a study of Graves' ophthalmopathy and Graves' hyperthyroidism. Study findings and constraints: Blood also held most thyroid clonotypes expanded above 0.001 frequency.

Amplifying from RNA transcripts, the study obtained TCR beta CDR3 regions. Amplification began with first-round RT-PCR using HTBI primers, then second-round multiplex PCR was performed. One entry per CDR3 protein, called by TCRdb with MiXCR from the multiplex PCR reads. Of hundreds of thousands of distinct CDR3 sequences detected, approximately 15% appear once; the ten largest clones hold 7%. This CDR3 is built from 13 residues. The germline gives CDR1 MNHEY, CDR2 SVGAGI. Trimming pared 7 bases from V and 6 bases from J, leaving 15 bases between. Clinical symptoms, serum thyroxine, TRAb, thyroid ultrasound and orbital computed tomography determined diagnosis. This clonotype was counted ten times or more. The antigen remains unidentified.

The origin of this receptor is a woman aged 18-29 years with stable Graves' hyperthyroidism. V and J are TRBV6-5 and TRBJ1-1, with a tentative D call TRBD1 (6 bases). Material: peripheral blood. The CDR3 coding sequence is TGTGCCAGCATCTCGGCGGGGGGCGCTGAAGCTTTCTTT. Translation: CASISAGGAEAFF.